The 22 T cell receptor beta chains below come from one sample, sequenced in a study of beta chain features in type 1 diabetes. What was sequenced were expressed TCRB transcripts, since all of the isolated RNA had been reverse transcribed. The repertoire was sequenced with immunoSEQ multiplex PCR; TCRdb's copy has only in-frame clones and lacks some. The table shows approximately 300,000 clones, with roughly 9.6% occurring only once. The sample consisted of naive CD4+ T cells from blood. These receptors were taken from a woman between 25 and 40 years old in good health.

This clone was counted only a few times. DNA for the CDR3: TGCGCCAGCAGTCTTCCAGTTAAACATTCCGGGGAGCTGTTTTTT. Translating it yields CASSLPVKHSGELFF. The chain carries TRBV5-1 and TRBJ2-2; D ambiguous. The CDR3 runs to 15 residues. CDR1 is SGHRS, CDR2 YFSETQ, per germline. The V gene lost 5 bases and the J gene lost 6 bases, with 17 bases spanning the gap.

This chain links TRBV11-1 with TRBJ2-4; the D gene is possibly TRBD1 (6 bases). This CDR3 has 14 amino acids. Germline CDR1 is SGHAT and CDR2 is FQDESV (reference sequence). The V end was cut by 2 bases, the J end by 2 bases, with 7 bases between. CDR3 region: CASSLQGPKNIQYF. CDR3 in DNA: TGTGCCAGCAGCTTACAGGGGCCCAAAAACATTCAGTACTTC.

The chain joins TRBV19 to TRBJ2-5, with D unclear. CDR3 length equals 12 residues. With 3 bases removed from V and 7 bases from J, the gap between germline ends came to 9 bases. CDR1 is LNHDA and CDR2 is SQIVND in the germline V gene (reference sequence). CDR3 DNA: TGTGCCAGTAGTATTCCTCCGGGGACCCAGTACTTC. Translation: CASSIPPGTQYF.

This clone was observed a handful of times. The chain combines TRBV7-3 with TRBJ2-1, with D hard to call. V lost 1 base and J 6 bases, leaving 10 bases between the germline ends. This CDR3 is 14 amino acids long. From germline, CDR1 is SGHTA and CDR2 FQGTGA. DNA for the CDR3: TGTGCCAGCAGCTTAAGAGCCACCTCCAATGAGCAGTTCTTC. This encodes CASSLRATSNEQFF.

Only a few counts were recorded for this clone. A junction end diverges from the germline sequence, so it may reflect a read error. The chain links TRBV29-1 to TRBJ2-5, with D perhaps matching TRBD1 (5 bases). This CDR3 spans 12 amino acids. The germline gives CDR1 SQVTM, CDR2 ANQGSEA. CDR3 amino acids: CSVEAGPETQYF. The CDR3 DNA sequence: TGCAGCGTGGAAGCAGGGCCAGAGACCCAGTACTTC.

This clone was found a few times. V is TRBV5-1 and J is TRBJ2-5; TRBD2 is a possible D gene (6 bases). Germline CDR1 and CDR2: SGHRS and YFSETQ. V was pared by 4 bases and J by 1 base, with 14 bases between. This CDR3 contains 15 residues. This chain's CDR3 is CASSKNWRVQETQYF. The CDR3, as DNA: TGCGCCAGCAGCAAAAATTGGAGGGTCCAAGAGACCCAGTACTTC.

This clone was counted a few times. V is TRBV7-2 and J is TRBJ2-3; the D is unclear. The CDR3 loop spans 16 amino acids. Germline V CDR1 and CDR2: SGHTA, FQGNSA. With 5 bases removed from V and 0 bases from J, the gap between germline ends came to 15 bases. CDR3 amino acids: CASSPPTPTSTDTQYF. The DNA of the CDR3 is TGTGCCAGCAGCCCCCCGACACCCACTAGCACAGATACGCAGTATTTT. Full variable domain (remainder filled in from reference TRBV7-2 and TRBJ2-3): GAGVSQSPSNKVTEKGKDVELRCDPISGHTALYWYRQSLGQGLEFLIYFQGNSAPDKSGLPSDRFSAERTGGSVSTLTIQRTQQEDSAVYLCASSPPTPTSTDTQYFGPGTRLTVL.

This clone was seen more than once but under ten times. Here the CDR3 reads CASSAAGAGGLVGEQFF. In DNA, the CDR3 is TGTGCCAGCAGCGCGGCTGGGGCAGGGGGTCTGGTGGGTGAGCAGTTCTTC. V gene TRBV13 combines with J gene TRBJ2-1, with TRBD1 identical over 7 bases. With 5 bases clipped from V and 9 bases from J, the junction kept 19 bases outside the gene matches. This CDR3 has 17 amino acids. Germline lookup yields CDR1 PRHDT and CDR2 FYEKMQ (reference sequence).

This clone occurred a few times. CDR3 bases: TGTGCCAGCAGCCCAGGGGACAGATTGAACACTGAAGCTTTCTTT. The encoded protein is CASSPGDRLNTEAFF. This sequence joins TRBV7-3 and TRBJ1-1, with TRBD1 matching over 7 bases. This CDR3 is 15 amino acids long. Trimming took 5 bases from V and 0 from J; bases not matched to a gene: 6. Looked up from germline, CDR1 is SGHTA and CDR2 is FQGTGA.

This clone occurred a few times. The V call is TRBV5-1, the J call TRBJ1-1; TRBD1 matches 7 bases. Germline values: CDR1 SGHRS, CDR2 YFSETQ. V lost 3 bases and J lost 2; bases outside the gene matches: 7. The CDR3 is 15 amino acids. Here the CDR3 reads CASSSLTGFNTEAFF. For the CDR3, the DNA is TGCGCCAGCAGCTCACTGACAGGGTTTAACACTGAAGCTTTCTTT.

In DNA, the CDR3 is TGTGCCTGTTCACAGGGGAACTATGGCTACACCTTC. The encoded protein is CACSQGNYGYTF. V usage is TRBV30 and J usage is TRBJ1-2; 7 nucleotides align to TRBD1. Germline CDR1 GTSNPN, CDR2 SVGIG (reference sequence). V was clipped by 6 bases and J by 2 bases; unmatched bases: 3. The CDR3 length is 12 residues.

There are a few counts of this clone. The CDR3 region is CASSLAGRPGTQYF. CDR3 coding DNA: TGTGCCAGCAGCTTAGCGGGGCGACCTGGTACGCAGTATTTT. J is TRBJ2-3 and V is TRBV7-9, with D perhaps TRBD1 (5 bases). The V end lost 0 bases, the J end lost 8 bases, and 12 bases lay between the germline ends. Germline CDR1 SEHNR, CDR2 FQNEAQ (reference sequence). There are 14 residues in the CDR3.

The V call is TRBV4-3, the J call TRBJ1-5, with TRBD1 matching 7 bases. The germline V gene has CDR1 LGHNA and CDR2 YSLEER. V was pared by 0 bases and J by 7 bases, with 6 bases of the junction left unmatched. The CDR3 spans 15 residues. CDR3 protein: CASSQDPGGEQPQHF. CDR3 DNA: TGCGCCAGCAGCCAAGACCCAGGGGGAGAGCAGCCCCAGCATTTT.

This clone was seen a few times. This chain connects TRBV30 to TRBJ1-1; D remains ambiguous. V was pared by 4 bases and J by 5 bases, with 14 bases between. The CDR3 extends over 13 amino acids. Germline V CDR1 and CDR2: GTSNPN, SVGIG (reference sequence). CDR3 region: CAWTWTGETEAFF. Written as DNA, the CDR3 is TGTGCCTGGACCTGGACGGGAGAGACTGAAGCTTTCTTT.

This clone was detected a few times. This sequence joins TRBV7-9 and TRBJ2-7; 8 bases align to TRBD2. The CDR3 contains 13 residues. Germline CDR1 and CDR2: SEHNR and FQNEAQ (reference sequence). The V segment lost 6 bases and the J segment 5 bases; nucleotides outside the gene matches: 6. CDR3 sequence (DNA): TGTGCCAGCAGAACCGGGGGGGCAGACGAGCAGTACTTC. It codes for CASRTGGADEQYF. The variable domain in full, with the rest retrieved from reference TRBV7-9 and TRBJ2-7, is DTGVSQNPRHKITKRGQNVTFRCDPISEHNRLYWYRQTLGQGPEFLTYFQNEAQLEKSRLLSDRFSAERPKGSFSTLEIQRTEQGDSAMYLCASRTGGADEQYFGPGTRLTVT.

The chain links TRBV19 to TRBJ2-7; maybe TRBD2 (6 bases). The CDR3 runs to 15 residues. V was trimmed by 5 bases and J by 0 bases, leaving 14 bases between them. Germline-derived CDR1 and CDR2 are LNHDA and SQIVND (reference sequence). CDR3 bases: TGTGCCAGTAGTGCCCGGACGGGAGTCTCCTACGAGCAGTACTTC. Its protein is CASSARTGVSYEQYF.

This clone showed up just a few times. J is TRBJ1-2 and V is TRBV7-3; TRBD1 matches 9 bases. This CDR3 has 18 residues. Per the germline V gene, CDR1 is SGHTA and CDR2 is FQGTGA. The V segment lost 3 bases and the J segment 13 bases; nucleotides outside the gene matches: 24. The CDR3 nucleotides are TGTGCCAGCAGCTTGCTCCCAGGGTCCATCGGGACAGGGAATCCCGCCACCTTC. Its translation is CASSLLPGSIGTGNPATF.

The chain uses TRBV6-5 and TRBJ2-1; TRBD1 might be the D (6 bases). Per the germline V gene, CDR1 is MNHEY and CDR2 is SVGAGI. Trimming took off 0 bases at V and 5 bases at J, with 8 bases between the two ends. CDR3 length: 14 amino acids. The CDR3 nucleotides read TGTGCCAGCAGTTACTCGGGACACAACAATGAGCAGTTCTTC. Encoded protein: CASSYSGHNNEQFF.

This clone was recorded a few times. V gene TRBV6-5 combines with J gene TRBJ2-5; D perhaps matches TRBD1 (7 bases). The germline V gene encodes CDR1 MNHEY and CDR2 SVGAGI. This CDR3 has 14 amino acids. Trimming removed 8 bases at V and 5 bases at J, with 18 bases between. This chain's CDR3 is CASRVGGGLETQYF. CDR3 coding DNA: TGTGCCAGCCGGGTTGGAGGGGGCTTGGAGACCCAGTACTTC.

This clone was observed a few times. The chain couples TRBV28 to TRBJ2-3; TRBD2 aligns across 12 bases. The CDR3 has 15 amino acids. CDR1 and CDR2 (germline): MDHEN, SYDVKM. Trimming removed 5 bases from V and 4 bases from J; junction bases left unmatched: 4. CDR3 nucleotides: TGTGCCAGCAGTCCCGGACTAGCGGGACCAGATACGCAGTATTTT. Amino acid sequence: CASSPGLAGPDTQYF.

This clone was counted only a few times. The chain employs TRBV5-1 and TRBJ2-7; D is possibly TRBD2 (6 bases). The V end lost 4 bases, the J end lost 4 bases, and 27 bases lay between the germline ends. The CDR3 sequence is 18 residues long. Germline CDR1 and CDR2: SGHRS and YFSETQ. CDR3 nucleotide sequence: TGCGCCAGCAGCCGCCGTAGTAGCGGCTCCCCGAGGGATTACGAGCAGTACTTC. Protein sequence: CASSRRSSGSPRDYEQYF.

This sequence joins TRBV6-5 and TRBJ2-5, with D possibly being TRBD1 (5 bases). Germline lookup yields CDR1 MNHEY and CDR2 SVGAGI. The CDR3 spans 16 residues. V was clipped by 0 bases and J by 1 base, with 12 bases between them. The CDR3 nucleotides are TGTGCCAGCAGTTACTCGAATAGGGGCCTCCAAGAGACCCAGTACTTC. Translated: CASSYSNRGLQETQYF.